A selection of T cell receptor beta chains follows, all from one sample in a study of blood T cell repertoires in COVID-19. The data were produced by immunoSEQ multiplex PCR, yet TCRdb's version contains in-frame clones alone and is incomplete. The sample shows 250,000 to 300,000 clones, roughly 85% of them seen only once. Sequenced: peripheral blood. Receptor source: a man aged 45-60 years with active or convalescent COVID-19. The CDR3 runs from the conserved cysteine through the conserved F or W. Fields, in order: D gene, clone size, V gene, CDR3 length, J gene, CDR3 protein, CDR3 DNA. A D gene is named only where the DNA matches it firmly. Expanded clones are given a class, and other clones once, few, many or no size at all.

d_call: TRBD1
clone_size: .
v_call: TRBV7-9
cdr3_length: 16
j_call: TRBJ2-3
cdr3_aa: CASSLVLQGAGDTQYF
cdr3_nt: TGTGCCAGCAGCTTAGTCCTCCAGGGGGCGGGAGATACGCAGTATTTT

d_call: TRBD1
clone_size: .
v_call: TRBV30
cdr3_length: 14
j_call: TRBJ2-7
cdr3_aa: CAWATGVIPYEQYF
cdr3_nt: TGTGCCTGGGCAACAGGGGTGATCCCGTACGAGCAGTACTTC

d_call: .
clone_size: .
v_call: TRBV7-9
cdr3_length: 15
j_call: TRBJ2-3
cdr3_aa: CASSLLSGSTDTQYF
cdr3_nt: TGTGCCAGCAGCTTACTAAGCGGGAGCACAGATACGCAGTATTTT

d_call: TRBD1
clone_size: .
v_call: TRBV2
cdr3_length: 12
j_call: TRBJ2-5
cdr3_aa: CASRGQQETQYF
cdr3_nt: TGTGCCAGCAGGGGACAGCAAGAGACCCAGTACTTC

d_call: TRBD2
clone_size: .
v_call: TRBV5-1
cdr3_length: 15
j_call: TRBJ2-1
cdr3_aa: CASSFSSGRSHEQFF
cdr3_nt: TGCGCCAGCAGCTTCTCTAGCGGGAGGTCGCATGAGCAGTTCTTC

d_call: .
clone_size: .
v_call: TRBV27
cdr3_length: 16
j_call: TRBJ1-1
cdr3_aa: CASSLYRDPKNTEAFF
cdr3_nt: TGTGCCAGCAGTTTATACAGGGACCCTAAGAACACTGAAGCTTTCTTT

d_call: .
clone_size: .
v_call: TRBV10-3
cdr3_length: 15
j_call: TRBJ2-5
cdr3_aa: CAISESSGGQETQYF
cdr3_nt: TGTGCCATCAGTGAGAGCTCAGGGGGGCAAGAGACCCAGTACTTC

d_call: TRBD1
clone_size: .
v_call: TRBV6-5
cdr3_length: 15
j_call: TRBJ2-1
cdr3_aa: CASKRTGRAYNEQFF
cdr3_nt: TGTGCCAGCAAAAGGACAGGGAGAGCCTACAATGAGCAGTTCTTC

d_call: .
clone_size: .
v_call: TRBV15
cdr3_length: 15
j_call: TRBJ1-4
cdr3_aa: CATSRDRRLGEKLFF
cdr3_nt: TGTGCCACCAGCAGAGATCGGAGGTTAGGGGAAAAACTGTTTTTT

d_call: .
clone_size: .
v_call: TRBV5-5
cdr3_length: 12
j_call: TRBJ2-3
cdr3_aa: CASSLQTDTQYF
cdr3_nt: TGTGCCAGCAGCTTACAAACAGATACGCAGTATTTT

d_call: TRBD1
clone_size: .
v_call: TRBV7-9
cdr3_length: 16
j_call: TRBJ2-1
cdr3_aa: CASSSTRDSSRREQFF
cdr3_nt: TGTGCCAGCAGCTCGACCCGGGACAGCTCAAGAAGGGAGCAGTTCTTC

d_call: .
clone_size: .
v_call: TRBV30
cdr3_length: 13
j_call: TRBJ2-3
cdr3_aa: CAWNQGPTDTQYF
cdr3_nt: TGTGCCTGGAACCAGGGCCCCACAGATACGCAGTATTTT

d_call: TRBD2
clone_size: .
v_call: TRBV11-2
cdr3_length: 16
j_call: TRBJ2-7
cdr3_aa: CASSLGLAGDYYEQYF
cdr3_nt: TGTGCCAGCAGCTTGGGTCTAGCGGGGGATTACTACGAGCAGTACTTC

d_call: .
clone_size: .
v_call: TRBV11-1
cdr3_length: 13
j_call: TRBJ1-1
cdr3_aa: CASSLRLNTEAFF
cdr3_nt: TGTGCCAGCAGCTTGCGGCTGAACACTGAAGCTTTCTTT

d_call: TRBD2
clone_size: many
v_call: TRBV5-1
cdr3_length: 14
j_call: TRBJ2-1
cdr3_aa: CASGRTSVNNEQFF
cdr3_nt: TGCGCCAGCGGTAGGACTAGCGTTAACAATGAGCAGTTCTTC

d_call: .
clone_size: .
v_call: TRBV28
cdr3_length: 14
j_call: TRBJ1-2
cdr3_aa: CASSKPGPGGGYTF
cdr3_nt: TGTGCCAGCAGCAAACCGGGACCCGGGGGTGGCTACACCTTC

d_call: TRBD2
clone_size: once
v_call: TRBV30
cdr3_length: 16
j_call: TRBJ2-1
cdr3_aa: CALKPSGRGSYNEQFF
cdr3_nt: TGTGCCTTAAAGCCTAGCGGGAGAGGGTCCTACAATGAGCAGTTCTTC

d_call: .
clone_size: .
v_call: TRBV28
cdr3_length: 15
j_call: TRBJ2-7
cdr3_aa: CASSLFGTRGPKQYF
cdr3_nt: TGTGCCAGCAGTTTATTTGGGACAAGGGGTCCCAAGCAGTACTTC

d_call: .
clone_size: .
v_call: TRBV2
cdr3_length: 13
j_call: TRBJ1-5
cdr3_aa: CASSEETYQPQHF
cdr3_nt: TGTGCCAGCAGTGAGGAGACTTATCAGCCCCAGCATTTT

d_call: TRBD2
clone_size: .
v_call: TRBV6-5
cdr3_length: 14
j_call: TRBJ2-3
cdr3_aa: CASRRLAGEDTQYF
cdr3_nt: TGTGCCAGCAGAAGACTAGCGGGGGAGGATACGCAGTATTTT